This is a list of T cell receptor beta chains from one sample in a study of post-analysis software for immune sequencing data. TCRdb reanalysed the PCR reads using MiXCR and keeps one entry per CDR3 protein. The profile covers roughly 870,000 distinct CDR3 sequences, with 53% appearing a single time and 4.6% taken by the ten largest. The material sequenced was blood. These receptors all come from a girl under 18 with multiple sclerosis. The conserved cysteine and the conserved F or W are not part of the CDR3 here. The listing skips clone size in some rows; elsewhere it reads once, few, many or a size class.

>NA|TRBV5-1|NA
ASSLAPKDNSYEQY
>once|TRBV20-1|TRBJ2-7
SATSAFSSGGHSYEQY
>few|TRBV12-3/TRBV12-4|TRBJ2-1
ASSFDPAGVEQF
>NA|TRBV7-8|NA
ASSLVSHYEQY
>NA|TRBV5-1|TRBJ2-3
ASSLGSGLLKDTQY
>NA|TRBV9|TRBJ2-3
ASSLLGTPDTQY
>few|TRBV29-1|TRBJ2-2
SVSRPNTGELF
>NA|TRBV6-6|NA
ASSPGQGWVFSYEQY
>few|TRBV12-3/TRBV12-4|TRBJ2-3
ASHPGGVDTQY
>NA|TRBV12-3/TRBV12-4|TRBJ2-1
ASSFRGLAGNNEQF
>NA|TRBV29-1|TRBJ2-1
SVSFGDEQF
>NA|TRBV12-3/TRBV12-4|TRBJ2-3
ASTRSGGTDTQY
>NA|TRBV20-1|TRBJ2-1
SALHRTSGIPRVNEQF
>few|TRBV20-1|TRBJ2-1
SAPTGTSGYNEQF
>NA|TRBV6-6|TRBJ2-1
ASSRYGLAGGSNEQF
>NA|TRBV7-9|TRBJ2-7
ASSLGGTVHEQY
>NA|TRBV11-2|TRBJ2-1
AGSLFSRGSNEQF
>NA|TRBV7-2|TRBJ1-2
ASSPSGGAPYGYT
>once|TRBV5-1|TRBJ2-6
ASSLAGTAGSGANVLT
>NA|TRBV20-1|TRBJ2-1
SGTPSSYNEQF
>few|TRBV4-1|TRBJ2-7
ASSVAGVKNEQY
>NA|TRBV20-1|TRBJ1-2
SALSGPTNYGYT
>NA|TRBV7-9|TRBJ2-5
ASSLGGTSQETQY
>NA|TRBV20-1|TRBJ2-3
SARDPWGPDTQY
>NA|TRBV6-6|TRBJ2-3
ASSYALRGVLTDTQY
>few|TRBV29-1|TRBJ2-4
SVGDGQIQY
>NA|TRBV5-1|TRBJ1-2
ASSLTVKGGTYGYT
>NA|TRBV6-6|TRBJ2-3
ASSSEYLPSTDTQY
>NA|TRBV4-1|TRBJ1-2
ASSQERGTGLNYGYT
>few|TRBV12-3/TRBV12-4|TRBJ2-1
ASSITSGSLGEQF
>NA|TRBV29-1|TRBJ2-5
SVEDRRDRGRRETQY
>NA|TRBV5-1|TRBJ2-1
ASSRGDETFYNEQF
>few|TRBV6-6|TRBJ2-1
ASSYPQGAYNEQF
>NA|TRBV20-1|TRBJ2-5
SAPGRDQETQY
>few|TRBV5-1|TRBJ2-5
ASSGDRGVSQY
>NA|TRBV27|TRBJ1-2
ASSPLRDSRRDRGYT
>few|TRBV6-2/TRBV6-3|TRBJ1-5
ASRRGQINQPQH
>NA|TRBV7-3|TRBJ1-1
ASSSDRVAEAF
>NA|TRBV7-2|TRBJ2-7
ASSLGGGPRTYEQY
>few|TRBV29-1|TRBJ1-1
SGGQGNTEAF
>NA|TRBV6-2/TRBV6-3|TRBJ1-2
ASTQGSYGYT
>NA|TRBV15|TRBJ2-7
ATSRGGDRAHEQY
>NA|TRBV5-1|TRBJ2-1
ASSGTLAGGRGEQF
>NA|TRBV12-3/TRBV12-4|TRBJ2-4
ASSLGDRGPGRAKNIQY
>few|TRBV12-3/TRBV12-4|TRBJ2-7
ASSPYGVAGATYEQY
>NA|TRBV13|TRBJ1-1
ASSLAPASDTEAF
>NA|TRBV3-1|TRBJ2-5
ASSPRTPQRGLRETQY
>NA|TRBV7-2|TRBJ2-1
ASSRSLAGGSYNEQF
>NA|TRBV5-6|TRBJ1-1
ASSLRQRNTEAF
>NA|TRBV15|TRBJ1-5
ATSRGKSSNQPQH
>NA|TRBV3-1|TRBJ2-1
ASSQVGGLAGEINEQF
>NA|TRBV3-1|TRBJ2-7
ASSQSRIYEQY
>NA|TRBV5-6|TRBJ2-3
ASSLTTGSPSSTDTQY
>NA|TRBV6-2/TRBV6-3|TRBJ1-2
ASTSPRLGGVVYGYT
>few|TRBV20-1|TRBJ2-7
SARARTDSYEQY